Listed here are 20 T cell receptor beta chains from one sample, sequenced in a study of T cell responses to AZD1222 COVID-19 vaccine. Libraries were prepared by immunoSEQ multiplex PCR; TCRdb keeps only in-frame clonotypes and omits some of them. The profile shows approximately 180,000 clones, more than 80% of them singletons. The source material was peripheral blood, sampled on day 0 of AZD1222 vaccination. Every receptor here comes from an adult in good health.

This clone was counted between two and nine times. This chain links TRBV7-3 with TRBJ1-1, with TRBD1 as a possible D gene (5 bases). The germline V and J ends were trimmed by 4 bases and 1 base, with 10 bases remaining between them. In germline, CDR1 is SGHTA, CDR2 FQGTGA. The CDR3 is 14 amino acids. CDR3 loop: CASSSGTGNTEAFF. Here the CDR3 DNA reads TGTGCCAGCAGCTCGGGGACGGGGAACACTGAAGCTTTCTTT.

The chain links TRBV6-5 to TRBJ1-5; D gene uncertain. The length of the CDR3 is 13 residues. Looked up from germline, CDR1 is MNHEY and CDR2 is SVGAGI. Trimming cost V 6 bases and J 5 bases, with 11 bases left between them. The CDR3 nucleotides are TGTGCCAGCAGAGTAGGGTCCCATCAGCCCCAGCATTTT. Translating it yields CASRVGSHQPQHF.

This clone was observed at least ten times. The chain uses TRBV6-5 and TRBJ2-5; 9 bases map to TRBD2. CDR3 size: 15 residues. Per the germline V gene, CDR1 is MNHEY and CDR2 is SVGAGI. The J segment lost 4 bases and the V segment lost 7 bases, leaving 10 bases of the junction unmatched. CDR3 in amino acids: CASKLSGTSTETQYF. The CDR3 DNA follows: TGTGCCAGCAAGCTGTCCGGGACTAGCACAGAGACCCAGTACTTC.

The chain is built from TRBV2 and TRBJ1-3, with a weak D call TRBD1 (6 bases). This CDR3 is built from 14 residues. CDR1 and CDR2 from the germline V gene are SNHLY and FYNNEI. Deletions cut 3 bases from V and 4 bases from J, with 10 bases between. The CDR3 here is CASSETGGGNTIYF. CDR3 in DNA: TGTGCCAGCAGTGAGACAGGTGGAGGAAACACCATATATTTT.

The gene calls are TRBV9 and TRBJ2-2; a weak D match, TRBD1 (6 bases). Germline CDR1 reads SGDLS; CDR2 reads YYNGEE. With 4 bases removed from V and 2 bases from J, the gap between germline ends came to 15 bases. This CDR3 spans 16 amino acids. Here the CDR3 DNA reads TGTGCCAGCAGCACCTTGGCAGGGGACAACACCGGGGAGCTGTTTTTT. Translation gives CASSTLAGDNTGELFF.

The chain is built from TRBV28 and TRBJ1-2; 10 bases map to TRBD1. CDR3 length: 14 residues. CDR1 MDHEN and CDR2 SYDVKM come from the germline V gene. J gave up 4 bases and V 6 bases, and 5 bases lay outside the gene matches. The CDR3 here is CASRKTGGVYGYTF. CDR3 bases: TGTGCCAGCAGGAAGACAGGGGGCGTCTATGGCTACACCTTC.

The chain uses TRBV28 and TRBJ2-7; no clear D gene. CDR1 MDHEN and CDR2 SYDVKM come from the germline V gene. The CDR3 has 11 residues. The V end lost 3 bases, the J end lost 3 bases, and 3 bases lay between the germline ends. In DNA form, the CDR3 reads TGTGCCAGCAGTTTCAGCTACGAGCAGTACTTC. It yields the protein CASSFSYEQYF.

The gene calls are TRBV5-1 and TRBJ2-1; 10 bases match TRBD1. With V trimmed by 3 bases and J by 8 bases, 5 bases remained unmatched. The CDR3 runs to 14 residues. CDR1 and CDR2 (germline): SGHRS, YFSETQ. Written as DNA, the CDR3 is TGCGCCAGCAGCTCGGGACAGGGGCTGCATGAGCAGTTCTTC. Its translation is CASSSGQGLHEQFF.

The rearrangement joins TRBV19 to TRBJ1-1; D ambiguous. Per the germline V gene, CDR1 is LNHDA and CDR2 is SQIVND (reference sequence). This CDR3 comprises 13 residues. The V gene lost 3 bases and the J gene lost 6 bases, with 11 bases spanning the gap. The CDR3 region has the DNA TGTGCCAGTAGTATGTTGGGAGTAGCTGAAGCTTTCTTT. It yields the protein CASSMLGVAEAFF.

This chain joins TRBV10-3 and TRBJ1-2, with D possibly being TRBD1 (5 bases). The germline CDR1 and CDR2 sequences are ENHRY and SYGVKD. V was clipped by 8 bases and J by 1 base, with 14 bases between them. The CDR3 spans 14 residues. The CDR3 loop is CAIRAVRDNYGYTF. The CDR3 bases are TGTGCCATCCGGGCGGTCAGGGATAACTATGGCTACACCTTC.

This clone occurred once. As DNA, the CDR3 is TGTGCCAGCAGTTCTTTTTTGGGGGGGGCCCACAATGAGCAGTTCTTC. Its protein is CASSSFLGGAHNEQFF. J is TRBJ2-1 and V is TRBV28; tentatively, D is TRBD2 (7 bases). The CDR3 has 16 residues. V was shortened by 4 bases and J by 5 bases, with 18 bases between the two germline ends. Germline CDR1 and CDR2: MDHEN and SYDVKM.

The rearrangement joins TRBV7-3 to TRBJ2-5, with D perhaps matching TRBD2 (5 bases). CDR1 is SGHTA and CDR2 is FQGTGA in the germline V gene. The CDR3 is 13 residues long. V shed 5 bases and J shed 2 bases, with 9 bases lying between them. In DNA, the CDR3 is TGTGCCAGCAGCCAAAGGGAGCAAGAGACCCAGTACTTC. Protein: CASSQREQETQYF. Complete variable domain (other parts from reference TRBV7-3 and TRBJ2-5): GAGVSQTPSNKVTEKGKYVELRCDPISGHTALYWYRQSLGQGPEFLIYFQGTGAADDSGLPNDRFFAVRPEGSVSTLKIQRTERGDSAVYLCASSQREQETQYFGPGTRLLVL.

This rearrangement joins TRBV6-2 or TRBV6-3 to TRBJ2-1; no clear D. This CDR3 comprises 10 residues. The V gene lost 6 bases and the J gene lost 9 bases, with 6 bases spanning the gap. Germline CDR1 is MNHEY and CDR2 is SVGEGT. CDR3 nucleotides: TGTGCCAGCAGCAACGTTGAGCAGTTCTTC. Its protein product is CASSNVEQFF.

The chain links TRBV7-6 to TRBJ2-7; the match to TRBD1 covers 7 bases. The ends lost 5 bases at V and 4 bases at J; junction bases unmatched: 5. Germline lookup yields CDR1 SGHVS and CDR2 FNYEAQ. The CDR3 runs 13 residues. The CDR3 DNA reads as TGTGCCAGCAGCACAGGGACAGTATACGAGCAGTACTTC. Translation: CASSTGTVYEQYF. The full variable domain, completed using reference TRBV7-6 and TRBJ2-7, is GAGVSQSPRYKVTKRGQDVALRCDPISGHVSLYWYRQALGQGPEFLTYFNYEAQQDKSGLPNDRFSAERPEGSISTLTIQRTEQRDSAMYRCASSTGTVYEQYFGPGTRLTVT.

V is TRBV24-1 and J is TRBJ2-1; TRBD2 is a possible D gene (6 bases). Trimming pared 4 bases from V and 3 bases from J, leaving 15 bases between. CDR3 length: 16 residues. Per the germline V gene, CDR1 is KGHDR and CDR2 is SFDVKD. CDR3: CATSEELAAIYNEQFF. CDR3 DNA: TGTGCCACCAGTGAAGAGTTAGCGGCAATCTACAATGAGCAGTTCTTC.

The chain recombines TRBV30 with TRBJ1-1, with 7 positions matching TRBD1. V dropped 3 bases and J dropped 1; count of bases not matched to a gene: 5. CDR3 length: 14 amino acids. Germline CDR1 reads GTSNPN; CDR2 reads SVGIG (reference sequence). The CDR3 nucleotides are TGTGCCTGGAGCCAGGGGGTACAGAACACTGAAGCTTTCTTT. Protein sequence: CAWSQGVQNTEAFF. Full variable domain (outside the CDR3, taken from reference TRBV30 and TRBJ1-1): SQTIHQWPATLVQPVGSPLSLECTVEGTSNPNLYWYRQAAGRGLQLLFYSVGIGQISSEVPQNLSASRPQDRQFILSSKKLLLSDSGFYLCAWSQGVQNTEAFFGQGTRLTVV.

Concerning this clone itself: Different DNA sequences within this sample yield the same CDR3. This chain joins TRBV7-3 and TRBJ2-5; the match to TRBD1 covers 7 bases. The CDR3 spans 14 residues. In germline, CDR1 is SGHTA, CDR2 FQGTGA. J lost 1 base, V lost 2 bases, and 1 base had no gene match. The DNA of the CDR3 is TGTGCCAGCAGCTTAGGACAGGCCCAAGAGACCCAGTACTTC. This encodes CASSLGQAQETQYF.

The gene calls are TRBV18 and TRBJ2-5; TRBD1 agrees at 7 bases. Germline V lookup: CDR1 KGHSH, CDR2 LQKENI. The ends lost 2 bases at V and 2 bases at J; junction bases unmatched: 5. This CDR3 has 15 amino acids. CDR3 protein: CASSPRGLGQETQYF. CDR3 sequence (DNA): TGTGCCAGCTCACCAAGGGGGCTTGGGCAAGAGACCCAGTACTTC.

The V call is TRBV2, the J call TRBJ1-3, with D tentatively TRBD1 (5 bases). V lost 6 bases to trimming and J lost 0 bases, with 6 bases between them. The CDR3 totals 13 residues. CDR1 is SNHLY, CDR2 FYNNEI, per germline. The CDR3, as DNA: TGTGCCAGCAGGGGGGTCTCTGGAAACACCATATATTTT. Its translation is CASRGVSGNTIYF.

This clone was counted once. The CDR3 DNA reads TGTGCCACCAGTGATTTGGACCTCTCCTATGGCTACACCTTC. Encoded protein: CATSDLDLSYGYTF. The chain carries TRBV24-1 and TRBJ1-2; D is undetermined. Trimming took off 0 bases at V and 4 bases at J, with 8 bases between the two ends. Germline CDR1 reads KGHDR; CDR2 reads SFDVKD. This CDR3 comprises 14 residues.